This TCR beta chain was retrieved from a study of shared clonotypes between healthy human individuals (dated by TCRdb to about 2020). Notes on the research overall: The cohort comprised two women and a few men aged 18 to 49 years. To estimate repertoire size and how much clonotypes are shared between individuals, the study performed deep sequencing of blood TCR repertoires from a few healthy adults. For each donor, CD4 naive and CD4 memory were each run on three plates, CD8 naive on two plates, and CD8 memory on one plate. Per donor, leukapheresis produced somewhere between about 0.94 and 9 billion PBMCs. To increase sequencing depth and limit assay-specific biases, different laboratories used diverse techniques to prepare libraries and sequence TCR repertoires.

V and J are truncated by 3 bases and 0 bases respectively, leaving an intervening sequence of 8 bases. Its CDR3 holds 13 amino acids, cysteine through phenylalanine. The sequence is cut down to CDR3 DNA, 39 bases in frame from base 1. For CDR1 and CDR2, the germline V gene (reference sequence) lists GTSNPN and SVGIG. For this clone: It has no known antigen specificity. No much larger clone is present one base from it, and per-base qualities are unavailable.

Using the deep immunoSEQ assay, multiplex PCR amplified TCR CDR3 regions from genomic DNA. Extracted genomic DNA from each cell subset was spread evenly across all wells of several immunoSEQ 96-well plates, with each plate serving as a replicate. Each replicate PCR for sorted subsets received around 200 ng genomic DNA, equal to around 32,000 T cell genomes. Purified libraries were quantified with a Qubit 3.0 fluorometer, sized on a Bioanalyzer 2100, and re-quantified with the KAPA Library Quantification kit. Every immunoSEQ 96-well plate was sequenced on a dedicated single-read 150-cycle Illumina NextSeq 550 flow cell. Processing in the source paper ran as follows. The immunoSEQ output contained only junctional sequences without quality scores, so filtering could not match that applied to full-length reads. Sequences were annotated with PyIR, a Python wrapper for IgBLAST v1.9, using IMGT germline references to assign V/J genes and CDR3. Any read was removed if the V/J assignment was weak (E-value above 1e-6), the CDR3 was missing, or the read contained stop codons, out-of-frame junctions, or ambiguous translated residues. V3J clonotypes were defined as sequences sharing the same inferred V gene, J gene, and CDR3 amino acid sequence. The percentage overlap between two repertoires was calculated by dividing the number of shared unique clonotypes by the size of the smaller repertoire. Repertoire richness was assessed with RTK rarefaction, the Chao1 estimator, and Recon v2.1 estimates of unobserved clonotypes. Generation probabilities were computed with OLGA for all TCRbeta clonotypes obtained by the gDNA method from several donors. As stored in TCRdb, this immuneACCESS dataset retains in-frame rearrangements with V and J assigned. A fraction of the clones does not appear; measured against another copy, unresolved V genes explain less than half of the discrepancy, and the remainder lacks a known reason. V and J calls and clone size come straight from that table; D and trimming were deduced from the DNA. Present in this sample are around 750,000 clones, under 80% of which were seen just once. Of the sample, under 2% falls within the top ten clones.

Donors were healthy HIV-negative adults with no recently reported acute infections or vaccinations. All donors were Caucasian adults living in Nashville, Tennessee, USA. CD4+ T cells were enriched by magnetic negative selection, after which naive cells were positively selected on CD45RA and the negative fraction was taken as the memory subset. Blood was obtained by leukapheresis, after which PBMCs were separated by Ficoll-Histopaque density gradient centrifugation and cryopreserved in liquid nitrogen vapor phase. Analytical flow cytometry was used to check the purity and quantity of every magnetically sorted T cell population. Genomic DNA was isolated from every sorted fraction and measured by UV absorbance on a Nanodrop 2000c. Overall results and qualifications from the work: The genetic and exposure-history diversity represented was limited by the small number of donors. Estimated clonotype richness was generally larger for naive than for memory subsets. Higher generation probabilities were observed for clonotypes shared by all four sorted-subset donors than for non-shared clonotypes. Rarefaction of sorted-subset datasets indicated incomplete sequencing despite the large sequencing depth. Pairwise subsampling indicated that sequencing depth was expected to affect the degree of clonotype sharing among donors. Sampling was restricted to blood, and TCR repertoires in tissue are likely to differ from TCR repertoires in blood. Across several donors, about 4.5% of naive CD4, around 3.3% of naive CD8, 2.3% of memory CD4, and under 0.45% of memory CD8 clonotypes were shared.

The TCR originated in a woman aged 25 to 45 in good health. The V and J segments used are TRBV30 and TRBJ1-1; confidence is insufficient to name the D gene. Input material: memory CD4+ T cells sorted from blood. The label giving this sample's cell subset or site can be read as: CD45RA-negative fraction. CDR3 region: CAWSKTMNTEAFF. The DNA sequence follows: TGTGCCTGGAGCAAGACGATGAACACTGAAGCTTTCTTT. With all but the CDR3 taken from the reference TRBV30 and TRBJ1-1 genes, the full variable domain is: SQTIHQWPATLVQPVGSPLSLECTVEGTSNPNLYWYRQAAGRGLQLLFYSVGIGQISSEVPQNLSASRPQDRQFILSSKKLLLSDSGFYLCAWSKTMNTEAFFGQGTRLTVV.